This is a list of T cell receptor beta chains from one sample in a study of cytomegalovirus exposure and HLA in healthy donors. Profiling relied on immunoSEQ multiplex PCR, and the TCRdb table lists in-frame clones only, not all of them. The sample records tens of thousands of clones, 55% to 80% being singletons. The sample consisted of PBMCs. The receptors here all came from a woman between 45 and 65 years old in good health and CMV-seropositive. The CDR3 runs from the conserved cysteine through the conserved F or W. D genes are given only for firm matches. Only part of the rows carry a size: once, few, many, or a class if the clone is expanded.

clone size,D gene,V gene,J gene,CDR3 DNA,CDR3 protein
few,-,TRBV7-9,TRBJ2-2,TGTGCCAGCAGCGTAAGACCAGGGCTCGGGGAGCTGTTTTTT,CASSVRPGLGELFF
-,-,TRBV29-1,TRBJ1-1,TGCAGCGTTGATCTCGATGGGGGGGTCTCGGCTGAAGCTTTCTTT,CSVDLDGGVSAEAFF
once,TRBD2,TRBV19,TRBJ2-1,TGTGCCAGTAGTTGGACTAGGGAGACACAGCAGTTCTTC,CASSWTRETQQFF
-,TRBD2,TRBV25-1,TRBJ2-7,TGTGCCAGCAGTGTGAGCGGGAGGCCTCTTTACGAGCAGTACTTC,CASSVSGRPLYEQYF
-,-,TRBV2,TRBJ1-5,TGTGCCAGCACACGAACGGTAGGCAATCAGCCCCAGCATTTT,CASTRTVGNQPQHF
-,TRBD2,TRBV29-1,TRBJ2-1,TGCAGCGTTGAAAATCGTGGGACTAGCGGGAGTAATGAGCAGTTCTTC,CSVENRGTSGSNEQFF
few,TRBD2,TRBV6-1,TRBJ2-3,TGTGCCAGCAGTGCCCCAGCGGGGGGCACAGATACGCAGTATTTT,CASSAPAGGTDTQYF
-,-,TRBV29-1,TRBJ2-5,TGCAGCGTTCCCCCTTGGGCCCAAGAGACCCAGTACTTC,CSVPPWAQETQYF
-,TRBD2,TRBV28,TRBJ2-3,TGTGCCAGCAGACCCTCTCTGGCGGGGGGGGATACGCAGTATTTT,CASRPSLAGGDTQYF
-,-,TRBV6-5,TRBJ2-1,TGTGCCAGCAGTTACTCGAGCGGCTCCTACAATGAGCAGTTCTTC,CASSYSSGSYNEQFF
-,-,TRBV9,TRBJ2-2,TGTGCCAGCAGCGGAGGAACCGGGGATCGCAGCGGGGAGCTGTTTTTT,CASSGGTGDRSGELFF
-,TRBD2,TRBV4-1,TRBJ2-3,TGCGCCAGCAGCCATGACCGGACTAGCGGGAGTGGGGCAGATACGCAGTATTTT,CASSHDRTSGSGADTQYF
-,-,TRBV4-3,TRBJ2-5,TGCGCCAGCAGCCAAGTGACGGGTAGGGGCAAAGAGACCCAGTACTTC,CASSQVTGRGKETQYF
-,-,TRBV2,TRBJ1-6,TGTGCCAGCAGAGGGGGGGGGTCCTATAATTCACCCCTCCACTTT,CASRGGGSYNSPLHF
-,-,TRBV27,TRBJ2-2,TGTGCCAGCAGGTCGAGCACCGGGGAGCTGTTTTTT,CASRSSTGELFF
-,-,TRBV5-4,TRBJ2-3,TGTGCCAGCAGCCGCGGCCTTAGCACAGATACGCAGTATTTT,CASSRGLSTDTQYF
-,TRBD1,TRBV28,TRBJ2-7,TGTGCCAGCAGCCATAAGGGGACAGGCTCCTACGAGCAGTACTTC,CASSHKGTGSYEQYF
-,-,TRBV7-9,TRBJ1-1,TGTGCCAGCAGCGCACTAGTAGATTCTGAAGCTTTCTTT,CASSALVDSEAFF
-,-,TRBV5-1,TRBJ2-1,TGCGCCAGCAGCTTCCAGGGCTACAGCTACAATGAGCAGTTCTTC,CASSFQGYSYNEQFF
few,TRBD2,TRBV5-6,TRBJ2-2,TGTGCCAGCAGCTTCCCCCGGGAGCGGGGAAGACCGAACACCGGGGAGCTGTTTTTT,CASSFPRERGRPNTGELFF
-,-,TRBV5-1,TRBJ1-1,TGCGCCAGCAGCTGGGTCGCGGGGGGGCGGCCTGAAGCTTTCTTT,CASSWVAGGRPEAFF
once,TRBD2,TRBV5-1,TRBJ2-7,TGCGCCAGCAGCTTGGGGCGGGAGGGGGGAACCTACGAGCAGTACTTC,CASSLGREGGTYEQYF
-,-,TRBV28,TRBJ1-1,TGTGCCAGCAGGGGGTTTCTCGCGGGCATTGAAGCTTTCTTT,CASRGFLAGIEAFF
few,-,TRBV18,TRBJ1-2,TGTGCCAGCTCACTCCAGGGTCCGGGGGACTATGGCTACACCTTC,CASSLQGPGDYGYTF
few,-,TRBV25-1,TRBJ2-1,TGTGCCAGCAGTGGAGGGCAGTATCGCAATGAGCAGTTCTTC,CASSGGQYRNEQFF
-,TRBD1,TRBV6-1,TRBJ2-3,TGTGCCAGCAGTGGACAGGGGTCAGATACGCAGTATTTT,CASSGQGSDTQYF
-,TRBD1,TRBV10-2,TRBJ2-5,TGCGCCAGCAGGCCCGGGACAGGACAAGAGACCCAGTACTTC,CASRPGTGQETQYF
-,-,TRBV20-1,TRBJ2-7,TGCAGTGCCTCTGTCGGGTCTGAGCAGTACTTC,CSASVGSEQYF
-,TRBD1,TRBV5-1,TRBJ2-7,TGCGCCAGCAGCTTGGGCGACAGGGGTGCCGAGCAGTACTTC,CASSLGDRGAEQYF
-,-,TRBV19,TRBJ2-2,TGTGCCAGTACCAGGGGAACGTCATTCGGGGAGCTGTTTTTT,CASTRGTSFGELFF
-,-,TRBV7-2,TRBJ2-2,TGTGCCAGCAGCTTGAGAACAGTCATTACCGGGGAGCTGTTTTTT,CASSLRTVITGELFF
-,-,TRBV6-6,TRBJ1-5,TGTGCCAGCAGTCCCTCTGGCTATCAGCCCCAGCATTTT,CASSPSGYQPQHF
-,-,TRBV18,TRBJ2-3,TGTGCCAGCTCACGAGGGAACCACCAGCCAGATACGCAGTATTTT,CASSRGNHQPDTQYF
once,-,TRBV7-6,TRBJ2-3,TGTGCCAGCAGCCCCATGGAGGTCCCCACCGATACGCAGTATTTT,CASSPMEVPTDTQYF
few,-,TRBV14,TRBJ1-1,TGTGCCAGCAGCGACACACGGAACACTGAAGCTTTCTTT,CASSDTRNTEAFF
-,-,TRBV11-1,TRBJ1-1,TGTGCCAGCAGCTTGCTCAGGGGTACTGAAGCTTTCTTT,CASSLLRGTEAFF
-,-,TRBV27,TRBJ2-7,TGTGCCAGCAGTTTAGGGCAGACCTCCTACGAGCAGTACTTC,CASSLGQTSYEQYF
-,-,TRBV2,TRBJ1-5,TGTGCCAGCAGTGAAGAGCACGCTTTAAGTCAGCCCCAGCATTTT,CASSEEHALSQPQHF
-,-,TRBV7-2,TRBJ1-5,TGTGCCAGCAGCTTATCTGTATATCAGCCCCAGCATTTT,CASSLSVYQPQHF
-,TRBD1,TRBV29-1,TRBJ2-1,TGCAGCGTTTTTGGGACAGAATTCAATGAGCAGTTCTTC,CSVFGTEFNEQFF
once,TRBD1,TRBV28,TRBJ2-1,TGTGCCAGCAGTACGACAGGGATCAATGAGCAGTTCTTC,CASSTTGINEQFF
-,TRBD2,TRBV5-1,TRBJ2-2,TGCGCCAGCAGCTTGGTGCCTAGCGGGGGGACGGGCACCGGGGAGCTGTTTTTT,CASSLVPSGGTGTGELFF
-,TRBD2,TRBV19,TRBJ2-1,TGTGCCAGTAGTATTGGGGGAGCGGGGGGGCCCCATGAGCAGTTCTTC,CASSIGGAGGPHEQFF
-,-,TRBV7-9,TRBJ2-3,TGTGCCAGCAGCTCCCCTATTCAGGTTTCCGGCACAGATACGCAGTATTTT,CASSSPIQVSGTDTQYF
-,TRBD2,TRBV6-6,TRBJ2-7,TGTGCCAGCAGCCACGGGGGGGGATGGGAGCAGTACTTC,CASSHGGGWEQYF
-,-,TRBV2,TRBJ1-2,TGTGCCAACGGGGGGGAAGGGGATGGTTGGGGCTACACCTTC,CANGGEGDGWGYTF
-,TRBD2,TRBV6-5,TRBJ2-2,TGTGCCAGCAGGATACGGGAGGGATTCGGGGAGCTGTTTTTT,CASRIREGFGELFF
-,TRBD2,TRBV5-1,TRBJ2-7,TGCGCCAGCAGCTTGGACGGGAGGGCCCAGAGCGAGCAGTACTTC,CASSLDGRAQSEQYF
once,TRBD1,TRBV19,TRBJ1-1,TGTGCCAGTACCTCGGACAGGATGAACACTGAAGCTTTCTTT,CASTSDRMNTEAFF
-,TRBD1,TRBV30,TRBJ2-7,TGTGCCTGGAGTGTTGGGGGGACAGGGGAGAGAGAGCAGTACTTC,CAWSVGGTGEREQYF
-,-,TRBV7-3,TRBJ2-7,TGTGCCAGCAGCTTTTATAGAGGCGAGCAGTACTTC,CASSFYRGEQYF
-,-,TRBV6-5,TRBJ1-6,TGTGCCAGCAGTACAGGGACACACAATTCACCCCTCCACTTT,CASSTGTHNSPLHF
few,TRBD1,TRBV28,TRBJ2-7,TGTGCCAGTAGTTCACCCGGGACAGGGAGGTACGAGCAGTACTTC,CASSSPGTGRYEQYF
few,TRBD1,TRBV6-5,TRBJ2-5,TGTGCCAGCCCTTCAGAGCGACAGGGGGAGAAGACCCAGTACTTC,CASPSERQGEKTQYF
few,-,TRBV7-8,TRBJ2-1,TGTGCCAGCGCAGGGGCTACTACAATTCAGAATGAGCAGTTCTTC,CASAGATTIQNEQFF
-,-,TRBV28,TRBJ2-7,TGTGCCAGCAGTTTCGGAGTTACCTACGAGCAGTACTTC,CASSFGVTYEQYF
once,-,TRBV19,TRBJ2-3,TGTGCCAGTAGAAGCGACCAAACTAGCACAGATACGCAGTATTTT,CASRSDQTSTDTQYF
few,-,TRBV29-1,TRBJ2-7,TGCAGCGTCACCGGGGGCGGGAGAACCTACGAGCAGTACTTC,CSVTGGGRTYEQYF
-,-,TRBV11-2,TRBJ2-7,TGTGCCAGCAGCTCCCCAGGGGCCGCATCCGAGCAGTACTTC,CASSSPGAASEQYF
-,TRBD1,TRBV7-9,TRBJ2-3,TGTGCCAGCAGGAGGGGCGGGACAGGGAGCGCAGATACGCAGTATTTT,CASRRGGTGSADTQYF